The TCR beta chain described here comes from a study of blood T cell repertoires in COVID-19. Study-wide background: Samples of COVID-19 (acute and convalescent) were obtained from the United States, Italy and Spain. The cDNA or gDNA used as material had been derived from T cells, B-cell-depleted T cells, or PBMCs.

In the authors' workflow: Cell counts per sample came from amplifying reference gene primers. Data came from immunoSEQ multiplex PCR; TCRdb stores just in-frame clones and leaves some out. V and J calls and clone size are as listed in that table; D and trimming were resolved from the DNA. The sample carries approximately 30,000 clones, around 87% recorded once. CDR3 length: 15 amino acids. Deletions cut 0 bases from V and 0 bases from J, with 8 bases between. The germline gives CDR1 MGHRA, CDR2 YSYEKL. The V and J genes are TRBV4-1 and TRBJ2-5; the D is unclear. Source material: peripheral blood. The origin of this receptor is a human donor in a cohort sampled during active COVID-19. Written as DNA, the CDR3 is TGCGCCAGCAGCCAAGATCCTCTCTACCAAGAGACCCAGTACTTC. Its protein is CASSQDPLYQETQYF.